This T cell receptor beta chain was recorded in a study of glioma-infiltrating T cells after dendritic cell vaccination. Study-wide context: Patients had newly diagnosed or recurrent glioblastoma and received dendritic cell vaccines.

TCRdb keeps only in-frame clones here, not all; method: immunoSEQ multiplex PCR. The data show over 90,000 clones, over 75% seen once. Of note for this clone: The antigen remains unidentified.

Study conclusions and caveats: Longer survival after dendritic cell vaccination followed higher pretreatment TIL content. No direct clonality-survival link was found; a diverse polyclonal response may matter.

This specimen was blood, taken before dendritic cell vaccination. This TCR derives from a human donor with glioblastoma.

The chain's CDR3 is CASSTTGGVDGYTF. CDR3 nucleotide sequence: TGTGCCAGCAGTACGACAGGGGGAGTGGATGGCTACACCTTC. The chain is built from TRBV6-1 and TRBJ1-2, with 9 bases aligning to TRBD1. The germline V gene has CDR1 MNHNS and CDR2 SASEGT. After removal of 5 bases from V and 6 bases from J, the junction contained 7 bases not matched to a gene. The CDR3 sequence is 14 residues long.